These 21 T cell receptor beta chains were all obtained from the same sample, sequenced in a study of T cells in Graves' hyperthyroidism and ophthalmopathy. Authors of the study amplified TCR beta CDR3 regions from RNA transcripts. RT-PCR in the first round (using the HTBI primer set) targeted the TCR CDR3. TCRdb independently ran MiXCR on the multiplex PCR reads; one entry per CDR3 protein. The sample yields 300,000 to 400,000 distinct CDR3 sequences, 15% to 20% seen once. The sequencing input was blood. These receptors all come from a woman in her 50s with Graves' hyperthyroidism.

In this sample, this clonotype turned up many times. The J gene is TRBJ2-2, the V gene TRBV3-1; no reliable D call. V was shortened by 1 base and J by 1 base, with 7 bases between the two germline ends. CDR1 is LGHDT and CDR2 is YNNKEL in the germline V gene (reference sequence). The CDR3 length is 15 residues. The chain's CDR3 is CASSQGLRNTGELFF. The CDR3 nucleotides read TGTGCCAGCAGCCAAGGTCTCCGGAACACCGGGGAGCTGTTTTTT.

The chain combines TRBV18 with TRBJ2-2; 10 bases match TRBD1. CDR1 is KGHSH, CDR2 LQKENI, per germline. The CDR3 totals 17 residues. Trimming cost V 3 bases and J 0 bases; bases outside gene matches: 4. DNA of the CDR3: TGTGCCAGCTCACCCCGGGACAGGGGCCCGAACACCGGGGAGCTGTTTTTT. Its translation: CASSPRDRGPNTGELFF.

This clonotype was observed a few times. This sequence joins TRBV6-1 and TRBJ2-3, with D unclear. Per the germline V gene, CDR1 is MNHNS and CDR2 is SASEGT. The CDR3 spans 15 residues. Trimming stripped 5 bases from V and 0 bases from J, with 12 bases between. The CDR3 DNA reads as TGTGCCAGCAGTCCTGGTCGCGCTAGCACAGATACGCAGTATTTT. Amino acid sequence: CASSPGRASTDTQYF.

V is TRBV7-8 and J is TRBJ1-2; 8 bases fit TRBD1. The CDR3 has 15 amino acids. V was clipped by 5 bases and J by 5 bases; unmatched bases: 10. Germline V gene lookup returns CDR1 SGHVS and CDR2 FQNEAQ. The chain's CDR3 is CASSTPGTGDYGYTF. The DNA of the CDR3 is TGTGCCAGCAGCACCCCCGGGACAGGCGATTATGGCTACACCTTC.

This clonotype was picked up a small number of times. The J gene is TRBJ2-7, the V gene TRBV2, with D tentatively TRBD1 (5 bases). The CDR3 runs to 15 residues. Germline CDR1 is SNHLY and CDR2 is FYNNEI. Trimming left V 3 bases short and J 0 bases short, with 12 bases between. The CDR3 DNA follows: TGTGCCAGCAGTGAGGAACGAACAGGCTCCTACGAGCAGTACGTC. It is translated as CASSEERTGSYEQYV.

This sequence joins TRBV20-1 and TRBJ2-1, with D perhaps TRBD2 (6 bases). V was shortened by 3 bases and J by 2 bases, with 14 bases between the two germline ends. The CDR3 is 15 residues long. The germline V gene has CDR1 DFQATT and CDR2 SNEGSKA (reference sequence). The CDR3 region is CSARVNSGPYNEQFF. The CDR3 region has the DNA TGCAGTGCTAGGGTCAATAGCGGACCCTACAATGAGCAGTTCTTC.

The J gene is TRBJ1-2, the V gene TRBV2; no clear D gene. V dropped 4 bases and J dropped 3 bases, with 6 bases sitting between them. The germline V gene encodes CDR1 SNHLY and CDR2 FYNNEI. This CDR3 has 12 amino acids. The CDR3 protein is CASSAQDYGYTF. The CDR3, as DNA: TGTGCCAGCAGTGCACAAGACTATGGCTACACCTTC.

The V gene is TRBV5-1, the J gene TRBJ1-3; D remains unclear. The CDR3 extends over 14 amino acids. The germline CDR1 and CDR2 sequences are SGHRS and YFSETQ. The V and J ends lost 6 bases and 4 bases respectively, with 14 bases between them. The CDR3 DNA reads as TGCGCCAGCAAAGATGATGCGATCGGAAACACCATATATTTT. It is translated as CASKDDAIGNTIYF.

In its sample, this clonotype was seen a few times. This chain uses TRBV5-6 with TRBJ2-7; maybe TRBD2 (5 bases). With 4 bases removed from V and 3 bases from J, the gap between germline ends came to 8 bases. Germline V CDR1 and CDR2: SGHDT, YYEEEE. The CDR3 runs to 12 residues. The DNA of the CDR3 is TGTGCCAGCAGCCGGGATCTCTACGAGCAGTACGTC. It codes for CASSRDLYEQYV.

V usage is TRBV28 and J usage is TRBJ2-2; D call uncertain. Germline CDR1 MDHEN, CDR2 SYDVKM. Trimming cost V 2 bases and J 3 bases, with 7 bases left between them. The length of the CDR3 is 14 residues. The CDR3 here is CASSLQSYTGELFF. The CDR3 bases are TGTGCCAGCAGTTTACAGAGTTACACCGGGGAGCTGTTTTTT.

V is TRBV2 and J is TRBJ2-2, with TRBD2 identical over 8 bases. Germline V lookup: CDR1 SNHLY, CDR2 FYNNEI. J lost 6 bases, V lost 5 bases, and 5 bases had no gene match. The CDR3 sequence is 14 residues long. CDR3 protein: CASSHSSGSGELFF. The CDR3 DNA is TGTGCCAGCAGTCATTCTAGCGGGTCCGGGGAGCTGTTTTTT.

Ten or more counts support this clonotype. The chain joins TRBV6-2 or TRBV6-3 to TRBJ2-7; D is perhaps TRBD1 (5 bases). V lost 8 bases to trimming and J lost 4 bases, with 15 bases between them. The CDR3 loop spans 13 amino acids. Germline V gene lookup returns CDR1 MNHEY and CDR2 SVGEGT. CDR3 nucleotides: TGTGCCAGCGGTGAGCAGGGCCAATACGAGCAGTACTTC. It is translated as CASGEQGQYEQYF.

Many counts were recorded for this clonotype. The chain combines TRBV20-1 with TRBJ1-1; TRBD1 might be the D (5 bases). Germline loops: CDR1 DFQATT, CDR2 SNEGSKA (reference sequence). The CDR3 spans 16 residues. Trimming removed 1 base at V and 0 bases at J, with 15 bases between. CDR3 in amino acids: CSARVPGRRMNTEAFF. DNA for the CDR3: TGCAGTGCTAGAGTCCCGGGACGAAGGATGAACACTGAAGCTTTCTTT.

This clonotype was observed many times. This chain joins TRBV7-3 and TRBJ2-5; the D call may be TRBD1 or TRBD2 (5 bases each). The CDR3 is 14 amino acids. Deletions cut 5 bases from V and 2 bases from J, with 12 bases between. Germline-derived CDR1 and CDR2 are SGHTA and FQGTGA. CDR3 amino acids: CASSPGTKQETQYF. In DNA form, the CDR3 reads TGTGCCAGCAGCCCCGGGACCAAACAAGAGACCCAGTACTTC.

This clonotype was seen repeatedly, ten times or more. As DNA, the CDR3 is TGCGCCAGCAGCTTGGCGGGTGCTAGCGGGGGGACAAATGAGCAGTTCTTC. Translating it yields CASSLAGASGGTNEQFF. V is TRBV5-1 and J is TRBJ2-1, with 11 bases fitting TRBD2. Per the germline V gene, CDR1 is SGHRS and CDR2 is YFSETQ. With 0 bases clipped from V and 7 bases from J, the junction kept 9 bases outside the gene matches. The CDR3 runs 17 residues.

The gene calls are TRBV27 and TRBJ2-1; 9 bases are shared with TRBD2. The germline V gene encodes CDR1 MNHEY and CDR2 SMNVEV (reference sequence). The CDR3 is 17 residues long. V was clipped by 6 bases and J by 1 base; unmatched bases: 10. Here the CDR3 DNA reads TGTGCCAGCAGACCCCAGACTAGCGGTTTTTCCTACAATGAGCAGTTCTTC. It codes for CASRPQTSGFSYNEQFF.

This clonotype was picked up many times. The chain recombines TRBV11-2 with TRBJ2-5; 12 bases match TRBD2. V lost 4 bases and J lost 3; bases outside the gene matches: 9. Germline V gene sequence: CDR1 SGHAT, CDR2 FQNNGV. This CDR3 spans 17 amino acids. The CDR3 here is CASSSVWPSGGEETQYF. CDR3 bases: TGTGCCAGCAGCTCCGTGTGGCCTAGCGGGGGGGAAGAGACCCAGTACTTC.

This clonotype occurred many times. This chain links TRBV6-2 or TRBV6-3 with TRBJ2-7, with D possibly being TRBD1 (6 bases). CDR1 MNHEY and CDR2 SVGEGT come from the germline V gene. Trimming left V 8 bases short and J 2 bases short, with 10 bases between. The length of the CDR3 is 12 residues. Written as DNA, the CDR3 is TGTGCCAGCGAGGACAGCCCCTACGAGCAGTACTTC. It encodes CASEDSPYEQYF.

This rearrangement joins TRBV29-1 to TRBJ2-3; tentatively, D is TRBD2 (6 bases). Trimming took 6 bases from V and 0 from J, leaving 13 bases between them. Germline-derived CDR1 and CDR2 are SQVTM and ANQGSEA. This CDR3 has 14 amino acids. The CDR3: CSVFGSGSTDTQYF. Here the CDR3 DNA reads TGCAGCGTCTTCGGTAGCGGAAGCACAGATACGCAGTATTTT.

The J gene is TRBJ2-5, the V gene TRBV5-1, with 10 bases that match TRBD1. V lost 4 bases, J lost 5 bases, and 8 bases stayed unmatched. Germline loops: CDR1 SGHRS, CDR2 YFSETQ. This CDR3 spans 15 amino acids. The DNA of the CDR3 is TGCGCCAGCAGCCCTGGACAGGGGGTTCTGGAGACCCAGTACTTC. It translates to CASSPGQGVLETQYF. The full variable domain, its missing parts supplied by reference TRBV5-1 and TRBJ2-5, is KAGVTQTPRYLIKTRGQQVTLSCSPISGHRSVSWYQQTPGQGLQFLFEYFSETQRNKGNFPGRFSGRQFSNSRSEMNVSTLELGDSALYLCASSPGQGVLETQYFGPGTRLLVL.

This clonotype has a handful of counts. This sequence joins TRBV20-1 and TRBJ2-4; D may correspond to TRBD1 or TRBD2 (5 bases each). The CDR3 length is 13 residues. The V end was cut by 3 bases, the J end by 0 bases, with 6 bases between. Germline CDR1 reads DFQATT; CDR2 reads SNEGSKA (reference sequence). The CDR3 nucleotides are TGCAGTGCTAGGGGGGTAGCCAAAAACATTCAGTACTTC. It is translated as CSARGVAKNIQYF.